The entry that follows covers one TCR beta chain sequence. This sample stems from a study of shared clonotypes between healthy human individuals. There are 14 residues in the CDR3. The V gene lost 4 bases and the J gene lost 0 bases, with 11 bases spanning the gap. CDR1 is SGHDT, CDR2 YYEEEE, per germline. The repertoire was sequenced with immunoSEQ multiplex PCR; TCRdb's copy has only in-frame clones and lacks some. This table holds 1.6 million or so clones, roughly 98.5% found once. This chain links TRBV5-6 with TRBJ2-7; possibly TRBD1 for D (5 bases). The specimen sequenced was naive CD4+ T cells sorted from blood. Stated subset: CD45RA+ positively selected. The clonotype originates from a young man in good health. CDR3 protein: CASSLLRGSYEQYF. CDR3 in DNA: TGTGCCAGCAGCCTGTTAAGGGGCTCCTACGAGCAGTACTTC.